This T cell receptor beta chain is drawn from a study of neurological immune-mediated disorders. A single run covered 15-18 subjects with over 180 million TCR-beta sequences. Each CDR3 protein gets one entry after TCRdb re-called the 5' RACE reads with MiXCR. The data show about 28,000 distinct CDR3 sequences, less than 15% seen once. In regard to this clonotype: This may be a read error, as it is one base from a much larger clone.

Germline V gene data show CDR1 as MNHEY and CDR2 as SMNVEV (reference sequence). The V and J ends lost 6 bases and 1 base, in that order; junction bases with no gene match: 7. The CDR3 extends over 15 amino acids. The TCR sequence derives from a man aged 60 to 75 in good health. The rearrangement joins TRBV27 to TRBJ2-7; 9 nucleotides match TRBD2. The sample was PBMCs. Here the CDR3 DNA reads TGTGCCAGCAGGAAGAGCGGGAGGCCGTCCTACGAGCAGTACTTC. It codes for CASRKSGRPSYEQYF.